One sample yielded the 25 T cell receptor beta chains listed below, sequenced in a study of T cell repertoires in cytomegalovirus infection. TCRdb ran MiXCR on the reads and lists one entry per CDR3 protein. The table lists 35,000 or so distinct CDR3 sequences, approximately 52% of them singletons, with approximately 90% in the top ten. These TCRs' antigens remain unknown. This material consisted of CD8+ T cells from cultured PBMCs, taken from culture after CMV antigen stimulation. The receptor set was obtained from a human donor in good health (CMV status not recorded). Some clones in this sample may be carry-over from other donors' samples.

The chain has TRBV7-3 and TRBJ1-1, with D uncertain. The CDR3 spans 14 residues. Germline loops: CDR1 SGHTA, CDR2 FQGTGA. Trimming shortened V by 7 bases and J by 4 bases, and 16 bases separated the two germline ends. In DNA form, the CDR3 reads TGTGCCAGCACCGAAGGACTTGGCGGCACTGAAGCTTTCTTT. Protein sequence: CASTEGLGGTEAFF.

The chain joins TRBV7-4 to TRBJ2-3, with TRBD1 as a possible D gene (5 bases). Germline CDR1 SGHVT, CDR2 SQSDAQ. Trimming left V 10 bases short and J 5 bases short, with 10 bases between. The CDR3 covers 11 residues. The CDR3 coding sequence is TGTGCCACCAAAAGGGGAGATACGCAGTATTTT. Translated: CATKRGDTQYF.

This clonotype was detected once. The rearrangement joins TRBV28 to TRBJ2-1; D is possibly TRBD2 (5 bases). The CDR3 is 16 residues long. Trimming left V 2 bases short and J 9 bases short, with 20 bases between. Germline-derived CDR1 and CDR2 are MDHEN and SYDVKM. CDR3 in amino acids: CASSLLLGRNGGEQFF. The CDR3 coding sequence is TGTGCCAGCAGTTTACTTCTTGGGAGAAATGGCGGTGAGCAGTTCTTC. The full variable domain, with the rest looked up from reference TRBV28 and TRBJ2-1, is DVKVTQSSRYLVKRTGEKVFLECVQDMDHENMFWYRQDPGLGLRLIYFSYDVKMKEKGDIPEGYSVSREKKERFSLILESASTNQTSMYLCASSLLLGRNGGEQFFGPGTRLTVL.

The genes are TRBV12-5 and TRBJ1-2; 8 bases align to TRBD1. This CDR3 spans 13 amino acids. Germline assignment: CDR1 LGHNT and CDR2 FRNRAP. V lost 6 bases to trimming and J lost 8 bases; unmatched junction nucleotides: 8. This CDR3 is CASGPAGGRGYTF. The CDR3 DNA reads TGTGCTAGTGGCCCAGCAGGGGGCCGGGGCTACACCTTC.

This clonotype was found once. The chain links TRBV5-1 to TRBJ2-5; maybe TRBD1 (6 bases). Trimming pared 3 bases from V and 2 bases from J, leaving 20 bases between. Germline CDR1 is SGHRS and CDR2 is YFSETQ. The CDR3 spans 17 residues. CDR3 bases: TGCGCCAGCAGCTCGAATTGGTGGGAGAGGGGGCAAGAGACCCAGTACTTC. It is translated as CASSSNWWERGQETQYF.

This clonotype occurred a few times. The CDR3 is CASSWAGQKLQETQYF. The CDR3 nucleotides read TGTGCCAGCAGTTGGGCCGGACAGAAACTCCAAGAGACCCAGTACTTC. The chain is built from TRBV12-3 or TRBV12-4 and TRBJ2-5; maybe TRBD1 (6 bases). This CDR3 has 16 amino acids. With 4 bases removed from V and 1 base from J, the gap between germline ends came to 16 bases.

This clonotype showed up just a few times. The rearrangement uses TRBV20-1 and TRBJ2-1; maybe TRBD2 (6 bases). The V end lost 1 base, the J end lost 7 bases, and 17 bases lay between the germline ends. The germline CDR1 and CDR2 sequences are DFQATT and SNEGSKA (reference sequence). This CDR3 comprises 15 residues. For the CDR3, the DNA is TGCAGTGCTAGAGTGGCCCCTGGCGCGGGGAATGAGCAGTTCTTC. It yields the protein CSARVAPGAGNEQFF.

V gene TRBV7-2 combines with J gene TRBJ2-2; D unclear. This CDR3 region has 14 residues. The germline CDR1 and CDR2 sequences are SGHTA and FQGNSA. Trimming pared 5 bases from V and 0 bases from J, leaving 7 bases between. The CDR3 loop reads CASSLTTNTGELFF. The CDR3 nucleotides read TGTGCCAGCAGCCTAACTACGAACACCGGGGAGCTGTTTTTT.

The CDR3 reads CASSRARDRSSYEQYF. The CDR3 DNA reads TGTGCCAGCAGCCGTGCCCGGGACAGGTCCTCCTACGAGCAGTACTTC. The chain recombines TRBV7-6 with TRBJ2-7, with 8 bases matching TRBD1. V lost 5 bases and J lost 0; bases outside the gene matches: 9. Germline CDR1 and CDR2: SGHVS and FNYEAQ. CDR3 size: 16 residues.

J is TRBJ2-1 and V is TRBV28, with 13 bases matching TRBD2. The germline V gene encodes CDR1 MDHEN and CDR2 SYDVKM. CDR3 length: 19 residues. The V gene end was trimmed by 4 bases and the J gene end by 6 bases; junction bases not matched to a gene: 15. DNA of the CDR3: TGTGCCAGCAGTTCAATCAGGGGACTAGCGGGGCTGTACGTCAATGAGCAGTTCTTC. This gives the protein CASSSIRGLAGLYVNEQFF.

The chain has TRBV27 and TRBJ2-1; D not resolved. The CDR3 consists of 17 residues. Trimming stripped 4 bases from V and 4 bases from J, with 20 bases between. The germline CDR1 and CDR2 sequences are MNHEY and SMNVEV (reference sequence). CDR3 amino acids: CASSSVTHRSSYNEQFF. The DNA of the CDR3 is TGTGCCAGCAGTTCCGTTACACACCGTTCTTCTTACAATGAGCAGTTCTTC.

The chain combines TRBV7-2 with TRBJ2-7; D uncertain. V was clipped by 2 bases and J by 2 bases, with 13 bases between them. Germline CDR1 is SGHTA and CDR2 is FQGNSA. There are 15 residues in the CDR3. DNA for the CDR3: TGTGCCAGCAGCTTAAACGGCGCACCCGCCTACGAGCAGTACTTC. Translation gives CASSLNGAPAYEQYF.

The rearrangement links TRBV5-1 to TRBJ1-1, with D perhaps TRBD1 (5 bases). The germline CDR1 and CDR2 sequences are SGHRS and YFSETQ. This CDR3 is 14 amino acids long. V was trimmed by 4 bases and J by 1 base, leaving 11 bases between them. This CDR3 reads CASSPIDRNTEAFF. CDR3 bases: TGCGCCAGCAGCCCCATCGACAGGAACACTGAAGCTTTCTTT.

V gene TRBV7-2 combines with J gene TRBJ2-3, with 7 positions matching TRBD2. Germline V gene data show CDR1 as SGHTA and CDR2 as FQGNSA. The CDR3 is 14 amino acids. J was trimmed by 6 bases and V by 3 bases; bases with no gene match: 6. CDR3 in DNA: TGTGCCAGCAGCTTGGGACTACCGTCGGATACGCAGTATTTT. The encoded protein is CASSLGLPSDTQYF.

The J gene is TRBJ2-7, the V gene TRBV7-3; TRBD1 matches at 8 bases. The germline CDR1 and CDR2 sequences are SGHTA and FQGTGA. V lost 5 bases to trimming and J lost 0 bases; unmatched junction nucleotides: 6. The CDR3 loop spans 15 amino acids. CDR3 loop: CASSPAGQDSYEQYF. Written as DNA, the CDR3 is TGTGCCAGCAGCCCCGCGGGACAGGACTCCTACGAGCAGTACTTC.

This clonotype was observed a handful of times. The chain recombines TRBV14 with TRBJ2-3; no clear D. This CDR3 comprises 17 residues. Germline lookup yields CDR1 SGHDN and CDR2 FVKESK. Trimming left V 1 base short and J 0 bases short, with 14 bases between. CDR3 coding DNA: TGTGCCAGCAGCCAAGGCTTGGGCGGAGCTAGCACAGATACGCAGTATTTT. It codes for CASSQGLGGASTDTQYF.

The rearrangement links TRBV5-8 to TRBJ2-2, with TRBD1 as a possible D gene (5 bases). CDR3 length: 16 amino acids. Germline CDR1 and CDR2: SGHTS and YDEGEE. V lost 4 bases to trimming and J lost 0 bases, with 13 bases between them. CDR3 region: CASSPKATANTGELFF. The CDR3 DNA follows: TGTGCCAGCAGCCCAAAGGCGACAGCGAACACCGGGGAGCTGTTTTTT.

The chain combines TRBV19 with TRBJ2-5; a possible D gene is TRBD1 (6 bases). The CDR3 consists of 13 residues. Per the germline V gene, CDR1 is LNHDA and CDR2 is SQIVND (reference sequence). The V and J ends lost 6 bases and 1 base respectively, with 9 bases between them. The CDR3 DNA is TGTGCCAGTAGGGGACATACCCAAGAGACCCAGTACTTC. This gives the protein CASRGHTQETQYF.

This chain links TRBV9 with TRBJ1-1; D uncertain. Germline loops: CDR1 SGDLS, CDR2 YYNGEE. V was shortened by 3 bases and J by 1 base, with 7 bases between the two germline ends. The CDR3 covers 13 residues. CDR3 region: CASSGTANTEAFF. The CDR3 coding sequence is TGTGCCAGCAGCGGTACAGCGAACACTGAAGCTTTCTTT.

As DNA, the CDR3 is TGTGCCAGCAGTGAAAGTCCTCGGGGGCTAGCGGGAAGAAATGAGCAGTTCTTC. This codes for CASSESPRGLAGRNEQFF. J is TRBJ2-1 and V is TRBV6-1; TRBD2 matches at 9 bases. The J segment lost 7 bases and the V segment lost 2 bases, leaving 15 bases of the junction unmatched. CDR1 MNHNS and CDR2 SASEGT come from the germline V gene. The CDR3 runs 18 residues.

The gene calls are TRBV7-2 and TRBJ1-6; D unresolved. The V end lost 1 base, the J end lost 10 bases, and 11 bases lay between the germline ends. Germline lookup yields CDR1 SGHTA and CDR2 FQGNSA. The CDR3 contains 14 residues. The CDR3 DNA is TGTGCCAGCAGCTTAGAGGGCCGAGCATCACCCCTCCACTTT. Residues: CASSLEGRASPLHF.

The genes are TRBV24-1 and TRBJ2-1; 10 positions agree with TRBD1. With V trimmed by 0 bases and J by 0 bases, 13 bases remained unmatched. The CDR3 spans 21 residues. The V gene's germline CDR1 is KGHDR and CDR2 SFDVKD. The CDR3 spells CATSDLEPGQGPLISYNEQFF. The CDR3 region has the DNA TGTGCCACCAGTGATTTGGAACCGGGACAGGGGCCCCTAATCTCCTACAATGAGCAGTTCTTC.

The rearrangement uses TRBV29-1 and TRBJ2-1; possibly TRBD1 or TRBD2 for D (5 bases each). The length of the CDR3 is 13 residues. V was clipped by 7 bases and J by 5 bases, with 15 bases between them. Germline V CDR1 and CDR2: SQVTM, ANQGSEA. CDR3 coding DNA: TGCAGCGGGGGACGACTCCGGGACAATGAGCAGTTCTTC. Its translation is CSGGRLRDNEQFF.

The chain combines TRBV7-6 with TRBJ2-3, with D uncertain. Trimming took 1 base from V and 6 from J, leaving 17 bases between them. CDR3 size: 16 residues. The germline gives CDR1 SGHVS, CDR2 FNYEAQ. The CDR3 spells CASSLEVSETADTQYF. In DNA form, the CDR3 reads TGTGCCAGCAGCTTAGAGGTCAGCGAAACCGCGGATACGCAGTATTTT.

The rearrangement links TRBV24-1 to TRBJ2-1, with D perhaps matching TRBD1 or TRBD2 (5 bases each). Germline CDR1 reads KGHDR; CDR2 reads SFDVKD. The CDR3 loop spans 17 amino acids. Trimming left V 3 bases short and J 5 bases short, with 19 bases between. The CDR3 DNA sequence: TGTGCCACCAGTGATGGGACCGGGGATACTCCCCACAATGAGCAGTTCTTC. Translation gives CATSDGTGDTPHNEQFF.